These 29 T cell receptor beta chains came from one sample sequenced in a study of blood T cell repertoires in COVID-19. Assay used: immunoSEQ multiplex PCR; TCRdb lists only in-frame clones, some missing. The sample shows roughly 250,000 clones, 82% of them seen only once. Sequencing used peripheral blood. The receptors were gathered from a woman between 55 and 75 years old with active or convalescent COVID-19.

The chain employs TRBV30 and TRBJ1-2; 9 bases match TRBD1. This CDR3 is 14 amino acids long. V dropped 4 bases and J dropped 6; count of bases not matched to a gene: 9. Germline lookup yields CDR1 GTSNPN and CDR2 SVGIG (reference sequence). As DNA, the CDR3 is TGTGCCTGGACCCCGGGACAGGGTGTAGATGGCTACACCTTC. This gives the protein CAWTPGQGVDGYTF.

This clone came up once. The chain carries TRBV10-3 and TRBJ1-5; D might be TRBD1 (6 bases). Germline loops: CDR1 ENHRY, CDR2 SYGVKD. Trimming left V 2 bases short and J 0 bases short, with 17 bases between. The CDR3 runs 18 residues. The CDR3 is CAISERGGGSYSNQPQHF. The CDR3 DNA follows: TGTGCCATCAGTGAGAGGGGCGGGGGCTCTTATAGCAATCAGCCCCAGCATTTT.

CDR3 sequence: CASSLVGTEIYGYTF. Written as DNA, the CDR3 is TGTGCCAGCAGCTTGGTTGGGACAGAGATCTATGGCTACACCTTC. The rearrangement joins TRBV5-4 to TRBJ1-2; 7 positions match TRBD1. This CDR3 has 15 amino acids. V lost 0 bases and J lost 4; bases outside the gene matches: 6. Germline V lookup: CDR1 SGHNT, CDR2 YYREEE (reference sequence).

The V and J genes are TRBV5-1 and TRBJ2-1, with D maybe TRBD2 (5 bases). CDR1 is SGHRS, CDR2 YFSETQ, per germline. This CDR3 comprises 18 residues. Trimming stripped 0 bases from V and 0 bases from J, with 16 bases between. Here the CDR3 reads CASSLAWKRPSSYNEQFF. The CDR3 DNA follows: TGCGCCAGCAGCTTGGCCTGGAAGCGGCCGAGCTCCTACAATGAGCAGTTCTTC.

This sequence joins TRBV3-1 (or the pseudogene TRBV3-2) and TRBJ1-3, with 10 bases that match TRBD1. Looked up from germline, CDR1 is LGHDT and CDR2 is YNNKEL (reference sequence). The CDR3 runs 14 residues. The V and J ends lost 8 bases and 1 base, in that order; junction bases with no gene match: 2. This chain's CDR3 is CASGDRGSGNTIYF. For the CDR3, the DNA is TGTGCCAGCGGGGACAGGGGATCTGGAAACACCATATATTTT.

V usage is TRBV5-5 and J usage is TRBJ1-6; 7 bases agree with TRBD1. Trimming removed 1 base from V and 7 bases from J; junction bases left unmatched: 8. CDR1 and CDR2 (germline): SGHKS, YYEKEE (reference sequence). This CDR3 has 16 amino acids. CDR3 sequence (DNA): TGTGCCAGCAGCTTGCAGGAGGGGGCCACCAATTCACCCCTCCACTTT. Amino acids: CASSLQEGATNSPLHF.

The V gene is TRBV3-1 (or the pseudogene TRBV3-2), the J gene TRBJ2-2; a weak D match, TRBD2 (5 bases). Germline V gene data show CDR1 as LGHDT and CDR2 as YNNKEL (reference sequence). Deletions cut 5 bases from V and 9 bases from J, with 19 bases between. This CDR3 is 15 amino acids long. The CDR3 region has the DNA TGTGCCAGCAGCTCCCAGTCTAGCTTTACCCGGGAGCTGTTTTTT. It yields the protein CASSSQSSFTRELFF.

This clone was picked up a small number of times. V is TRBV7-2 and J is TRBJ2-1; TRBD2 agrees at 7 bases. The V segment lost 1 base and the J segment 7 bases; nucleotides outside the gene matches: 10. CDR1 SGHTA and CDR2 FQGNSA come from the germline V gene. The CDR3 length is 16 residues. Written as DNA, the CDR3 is TGTGCCAGCAGCTTAGTCGCGAGCGGGACTCTTAATGAGCAGTTCTTC. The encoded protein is CASSLVASGTLNEQFF.

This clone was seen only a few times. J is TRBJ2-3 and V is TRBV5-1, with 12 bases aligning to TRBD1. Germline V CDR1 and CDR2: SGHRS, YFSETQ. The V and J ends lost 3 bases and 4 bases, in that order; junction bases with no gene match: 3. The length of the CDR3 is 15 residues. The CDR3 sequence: CASSSGTGGSDTQYF. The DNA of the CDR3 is TGCGCCAGCAGCTCCGGGACAGGGGGCTCAGATACGCAGTATTTT. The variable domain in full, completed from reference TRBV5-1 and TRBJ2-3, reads KAGVTQTPRYLIKTRGQQVTLSCSPISGHRSVSWYQQTPGQGLQFLFEYFSETQRNKGNFPGRFSGRQFSNSRSEMNVSTLELGDSALYLCASSSGTGGSDTQYFGPGTRLTVL.

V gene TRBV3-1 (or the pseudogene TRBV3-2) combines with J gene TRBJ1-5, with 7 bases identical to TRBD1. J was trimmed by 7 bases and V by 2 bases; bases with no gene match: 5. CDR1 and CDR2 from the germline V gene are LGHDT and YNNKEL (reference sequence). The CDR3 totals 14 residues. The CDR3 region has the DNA TGTGCCAGCAGCCAATCAGGGGGAGGCCAGCCCCAGCATTTT. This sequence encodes CASSQSGGGQPQHF.

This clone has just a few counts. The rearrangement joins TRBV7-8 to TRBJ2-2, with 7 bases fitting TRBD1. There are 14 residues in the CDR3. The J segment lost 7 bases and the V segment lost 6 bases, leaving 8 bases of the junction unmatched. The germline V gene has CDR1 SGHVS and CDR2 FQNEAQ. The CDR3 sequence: CASRETGVGGELFF. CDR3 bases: TGTGCCAGCAGAGAAACAGGGGTTGGCGGGGAGCTGTTTTTT.

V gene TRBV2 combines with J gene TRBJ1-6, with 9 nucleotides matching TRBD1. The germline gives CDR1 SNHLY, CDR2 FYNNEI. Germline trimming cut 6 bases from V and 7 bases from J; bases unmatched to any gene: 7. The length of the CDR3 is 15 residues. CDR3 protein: CASSGTGQGNSPLHF. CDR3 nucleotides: TGTGCCAGCAGCGGGACAGGGCAAGGAAATTCACCCCTCCACTTT.

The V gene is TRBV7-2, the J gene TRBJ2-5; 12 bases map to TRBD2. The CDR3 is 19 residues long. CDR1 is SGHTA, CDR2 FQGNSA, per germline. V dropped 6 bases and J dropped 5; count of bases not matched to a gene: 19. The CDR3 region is CASRYPHGLAGGRSETQYF. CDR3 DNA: TGTGCCAGCAGATACCCCCATGGGCTAGCGGGGGGGCGGTCGGAGACCCAGTACTTC.

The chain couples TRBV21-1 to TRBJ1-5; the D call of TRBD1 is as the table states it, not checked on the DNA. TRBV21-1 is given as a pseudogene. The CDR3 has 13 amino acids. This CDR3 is CASNKAWNQPQHF. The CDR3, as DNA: TGTGCCAGCAACAAGGCTTGGAATCAGCCCCAGCATTTT.

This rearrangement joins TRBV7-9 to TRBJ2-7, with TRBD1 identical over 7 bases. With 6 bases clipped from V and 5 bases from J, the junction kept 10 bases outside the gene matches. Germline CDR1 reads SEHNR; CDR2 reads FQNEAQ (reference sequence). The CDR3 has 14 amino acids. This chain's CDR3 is CASRVGQPGDEQYF. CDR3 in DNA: TGTGCCAGCAGGGTGGGACAGCCCGGGGACGAGCAGTACTTC.

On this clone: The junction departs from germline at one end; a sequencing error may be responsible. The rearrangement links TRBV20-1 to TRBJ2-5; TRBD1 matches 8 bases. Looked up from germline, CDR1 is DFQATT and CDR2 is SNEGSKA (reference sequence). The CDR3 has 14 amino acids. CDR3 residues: CRASAGQGLETQYF. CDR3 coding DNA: TGCAGGGCTAGTGCCGGACAGGGCTTGGAGACCCAGTACTTC.

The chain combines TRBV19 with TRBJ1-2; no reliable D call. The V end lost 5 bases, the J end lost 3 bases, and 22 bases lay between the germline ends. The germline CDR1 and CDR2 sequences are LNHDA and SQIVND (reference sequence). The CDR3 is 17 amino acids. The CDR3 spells CASSSWASPRRDYGYTF. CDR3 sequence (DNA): TGTGCCAGTAGTTCCTGGGCCAGTCCCAGGCGTGACTATGGCTACACCTTC. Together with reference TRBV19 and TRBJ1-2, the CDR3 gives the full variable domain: DGGITQSPKYLFRKEGQNVTLSCEQNLNHDAMYWYRQDPGQGLRLIYYSQIVNDFQKGDIAEGYSVSREKKESFPLTVTSAQKNPTAFYLCASSSWASPRRDYGYTFGSGTRLTVV.

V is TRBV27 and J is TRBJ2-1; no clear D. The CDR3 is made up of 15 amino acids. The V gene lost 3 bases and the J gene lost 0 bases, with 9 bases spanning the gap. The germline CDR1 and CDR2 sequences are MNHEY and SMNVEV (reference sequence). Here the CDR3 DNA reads TGTGCCAGCAGTTTGGTGCCTACCTCCTACAATGAGCAGTTCTTC. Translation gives CASSLVPTSYNEQFF.

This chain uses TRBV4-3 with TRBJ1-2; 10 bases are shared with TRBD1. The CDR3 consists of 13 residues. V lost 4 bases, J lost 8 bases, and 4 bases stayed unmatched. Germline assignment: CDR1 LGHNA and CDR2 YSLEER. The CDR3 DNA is TGCGCCAGCAGCCCCGACAGGGGGCAGGGCTACACCTTC. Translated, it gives CASSPDRGQGYTF.

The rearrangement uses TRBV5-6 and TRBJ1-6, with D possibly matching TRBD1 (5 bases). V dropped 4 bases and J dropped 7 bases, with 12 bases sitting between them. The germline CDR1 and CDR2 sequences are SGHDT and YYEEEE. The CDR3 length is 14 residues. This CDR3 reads CASSPRGKNSPLHF. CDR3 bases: TGTGCCAGCAGCCCCCGGGGGAAGAATTCACCCCTCCACTTT.

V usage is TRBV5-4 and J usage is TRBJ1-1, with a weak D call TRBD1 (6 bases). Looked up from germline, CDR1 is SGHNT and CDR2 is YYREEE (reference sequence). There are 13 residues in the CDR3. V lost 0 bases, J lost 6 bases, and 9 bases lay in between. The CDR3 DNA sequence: TGTGCCAGCAGCTTGGCCCGGACAGCTGAAGCTTTCTTT. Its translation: CASSLARTAEAFF.

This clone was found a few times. This chain's CDR3 is CASSTQGSANYGYTF. CDR3 in DNA: TGTGCCAGCAGCACCCAGGGGTCCGCTAACTATGGCTACACCTTC. The chain has TRBV9 and TRBJ1-2; weak D call: TRBD1 (6 bases). Per germline, CDR1 SGDLS and CDR2 YYNGEE. The germline V and J ends were trimmed by 4 bases and 0 bases, with 13 bases remaining between them. The CDR3 is 15 residues long.

The CDR3 here is CASSLLQGAGNTIYF. CDR3 coding DNA: TGTGCCAGCAGCTTATTACAGGGGGCAGGAAACACCATATATTTT. The rearrangement links TRBV5-6 to TRBJ1-3; 9 bases map to TRBD1. The CDR3 totals 15 residues. The germline CDR1 and CDR2 sequences are SGHDT and YYEEEE. J lost 4 bases, V lost 2 bases, and 4 bases had no gene match.

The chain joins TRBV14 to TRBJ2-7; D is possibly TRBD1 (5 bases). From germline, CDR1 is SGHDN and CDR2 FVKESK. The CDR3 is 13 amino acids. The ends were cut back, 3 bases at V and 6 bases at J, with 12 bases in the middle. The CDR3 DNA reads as TGTGCCAGCAGCCAGGGGCCGGCAGGCGAGCAGTACTTC. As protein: CASSQGPAGEQYF.

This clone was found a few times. CDR3 region: CASSPLSNSPLHF. As DNA, the CDR3 is TGTGCCAGCAGCCCCCTATCGAATTCACCCCTCCACTTT. V and J are TRBV9 and TRBJ1-6; D gene uncertain. The CDR3 length is 13 residues. V was cut by 4 bases and J by 7 bases, with 9 bases left in between. Germline V gene data show CDR1 as SGDLS and CDR2 as YYNGEE.

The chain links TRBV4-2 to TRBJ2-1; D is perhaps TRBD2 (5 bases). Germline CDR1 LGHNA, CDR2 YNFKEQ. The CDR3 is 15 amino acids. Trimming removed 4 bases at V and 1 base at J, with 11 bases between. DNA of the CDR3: TGTGCCAGCAGCCCGAGCGGACCTTCCTACAATGAGCAGTTCTTC. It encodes CASSPSGPSYNEQFF.

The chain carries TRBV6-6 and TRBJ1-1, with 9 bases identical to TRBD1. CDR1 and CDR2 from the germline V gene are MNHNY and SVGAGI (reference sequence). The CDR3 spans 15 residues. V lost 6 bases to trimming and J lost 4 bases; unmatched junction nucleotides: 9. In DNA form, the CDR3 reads TGTGCCAGCAGCGATACAGGGGGCTCGAGCACTGAAGCTTTCTTT. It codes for CASSDTGGSSTEAFF.

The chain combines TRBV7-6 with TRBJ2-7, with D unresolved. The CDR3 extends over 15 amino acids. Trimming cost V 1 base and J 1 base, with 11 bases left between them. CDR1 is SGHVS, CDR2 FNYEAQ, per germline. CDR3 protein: CASSLEGSGSYEQYF. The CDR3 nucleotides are TGTGCCAGCAGCTTAGAAGGTTCAGGTTCCTACGAGCAGTACTTC.

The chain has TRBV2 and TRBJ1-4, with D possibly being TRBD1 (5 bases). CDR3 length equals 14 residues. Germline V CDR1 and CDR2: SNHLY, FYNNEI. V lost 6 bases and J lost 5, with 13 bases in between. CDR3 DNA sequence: TGTGCCAGCAGCCGACAGTTCGGGAATGAAAAACTGTTTTTT. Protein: CASSRQFGNEKLFF.